This T cell receptor (beta chain) was profiled in a study of cytomegalovirus exposure and HLA in healthy donors. On this clone itself: Its antigen is still unknown.

Study conclusions and caveats: A later analysis reported that several of the most significant clusters appeared to be linked to common viral pathogens, among them Epstein-Barr virus.

With V trimmed by 2 bases and J by 5 bases, 5 bases remained unmatched. Germline V gene lookup returns CDR1 GTSNPN and CDR2 SVGIG (reference sequence). The CDR3 spans 15 residues. With 60 Vbeta and 13 Jbeta primers, the PCR was carried out. Generated by immunoSEQ multiplex PCR, the TCRdb table keeps only in-frame clones and is missing some. The profile shows over 100,000 clones, roughly 72% of them singletons. Sequencing was performed on PBMCs. This TCR was sampled from a woman between 18 and 29 years old in good health and CMV-seropositive. The V call is TRBV30, the J call TRBJ2-1; 11 nucleotides agree with TRBD2. CDR3 sequence (DNA): TGTGCCTGGAGTTCCGGGACTAGCGGAAACAATGAGCAGTTCTTC. Translating gives CAWSSGTSGNNEQFF.